This T cell receptor beta chain stems from a study of chemoradiotherapy in HPV16-positive cancers. The overall study: Candidate HPV-specific T-cell clones and common TCR motifs came from functional assays in a couple of HPV16-positive patients.

Assay used: immunoSEQ multiplex PCR; TCRdb lists only in-frame clones, some missing. The data show 12,000 or so clones, 85% to 90% seen once. There are 16 residues in the CDR3. V dropped 4 bases and J dropped 6; count of bases not matched to a gene: 8. Germline V gene lookup returns CDR1 SNHLY and CDR2 FYNNEI. This TCR was recovered from a human donor with HPV-associated anogenital cancer. The specimen was blood, collected from a patient who underwent chemoradiotherapy. The chain couples TRBV2 to TRBJ2-3, with 12 positions matching TRBD2. CDR3 in DNA: TGTGCCAGCAGTGTATGGACTAGCGGGGTCGGGGATACGCAGTATTTT. It codes for CASSVWTSGVGDTQYF.